The text below deals with one T cell receptor (beta chain). Antigen unknown. Sequencing used immunoSEQ multiplex PCR; TCRdb keeps in-frame clones, though not all of them. The repertoire holds 100,000 or so clones, with 80% as singletons. This entry comes from a study of Ad26.COV2.S vaccination and SARS-CoV-2 variants. Study-wide points: Ad26.COV2.S recipients had broader spike-specific TCRs (P = 0.0014). Researchers cautioned that TCR breadth and depth analyses may have underestimated total T cell responses. Comparability of non-spike TCR breadth was observed across vaccine and placebo recipients. Once vaccination had occurred, spike-specific CD8+ and CD4+ T cell responses reportedly showed substantial breadth.

V shed 4 bases and J shed 5 bases, with 11 bases lying between them. Germline V gene sequence: CDR1 SGHRS, CDR2 YFSETQ. The length of the CDR3 is 13 residues. The receptor was isolated from a human donor who had recovered from COVID-19. The rearrangement joins TRBV5-1 to TRBJ2-3; D not resolved. Source: peripheral blood, taken after recovery from COVID-19. CDR3 in DNA: TGCGCCAGCAGCCGCGACGCGGAAGATACGCAGTATTTT. Its translation: CASSRDAEDTQYF.